This T cell receptor beta chain was recovered during a study of blood T cell repertoires in COVID-19. About the research overall: COVID-19 samples, acute and convalescent, were from the United States, Italy and Spain. Sample material is recorded as cDNA or gDNA derived from T cells, B-cell-depleted T cells, or PBMCs.

Germline values: CDR1 SEHNR, CDR2 FQNEAQ (reference sequence). Losses at the gene ends were 5 bases for V and 10 bases for J; bases not matched to a gene: 11. This CDR3 spans 16 amino acids. The table lists this clone with a count of one. The data were produced by immunoSEQ multiplex PCR, yet TCRdb's version contains in-frame clones alone and is incomplete. The sample contains 240,000 or so clones, approximately 90% of which appear only once. This chain joins TRBV7-9 and TRBJ1-6, with 10 positions matching TRBD1. Sequenced sample: peripheral blood. The receptor was isolated from a woman between 40 and 55 years old who had recovered from COVID-19. The CDR3 region is CASSPHGGTGASPLHF. CDR3 DNA sequence: TGTGCCAGCAGCCCCCATGGGGGGACAGGGGCCTCACCCCTCCACTTT. Based on the CDR3 plus reference TRBV7-9 and TRBJ1-6, the full variable domain is DTGVSQNPRHKITKRGQNVTFRCDPISEHNRLYWYRQTLGQGPEFLTYFQNEAQLEKSRLLSDRFSAERPKGSFSTLEIQRTEQGDSAMYLCASSPHGGTGASPLHFGNGTRLTVT.